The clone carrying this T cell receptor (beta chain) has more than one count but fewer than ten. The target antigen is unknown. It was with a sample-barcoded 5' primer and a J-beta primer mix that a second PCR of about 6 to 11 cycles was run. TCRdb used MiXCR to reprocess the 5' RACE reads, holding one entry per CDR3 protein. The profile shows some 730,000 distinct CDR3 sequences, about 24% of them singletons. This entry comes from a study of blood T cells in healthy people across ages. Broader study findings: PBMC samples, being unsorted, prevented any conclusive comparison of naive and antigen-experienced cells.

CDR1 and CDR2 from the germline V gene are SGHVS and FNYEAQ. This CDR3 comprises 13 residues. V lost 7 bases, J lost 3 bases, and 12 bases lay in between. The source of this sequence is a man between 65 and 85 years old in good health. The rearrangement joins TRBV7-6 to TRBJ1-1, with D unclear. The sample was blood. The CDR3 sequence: CASKKDFDTEAFF. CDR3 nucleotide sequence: TGTGCCAGCAAAAAGGATTTTGACACTGAAGCTTTCTTT.